This entry features one T cell receptor (beta chain) sequence. What it binds is unknown. The CDR3 is 13 residues long. The V gene's germline CDR1 is MNHEY and CDR2 SVGAGI. V was shortened by 7 bases and J by 1 base, with 10 bases between the two germline ends. These data come from a study of shared clonotypes between healthy human individuals. About the research overall: The study used three CD4 naive, three CD4 memory, two CD8 naive and one CD8 memory plate per donor.

CD8 cells regarded as naive lacked CD45RO, were positively chosen for CCR7, and omitted terminally differentiated effector memory CD45RA+ cells. The study enrolled healthy HIV-negative adults without recent acute infections or vaccinations as donors. This table comes from immunoSEQ multiplex PCR, and its TCRdb copy is limited to in-frame clones, with some not included. This sample carries about 1,900,000 clones, about 95% of them seen once, and the ten largest clones take more than 0.9%. The study, taken as a whole, reports: Non-shared clonotypes had lower generation probabilities than clonotypes shared by all four sorted-subset donors. Donor scarcity curtailed the genetic and exposure-history diversity represented herein.

The receptor comes from a man in his late teens or twenties in good health. V is TRBV6-5 and J is TRBJ2-5; D not resolved. Sequenced material: naive CD8+ T cells sorted from blood. CDR3 DNA: TGTGCCAGCACAGGTTACTCCCAAGAGACCCAGTACTTC. Protein product: CASTGYSQETQYF.